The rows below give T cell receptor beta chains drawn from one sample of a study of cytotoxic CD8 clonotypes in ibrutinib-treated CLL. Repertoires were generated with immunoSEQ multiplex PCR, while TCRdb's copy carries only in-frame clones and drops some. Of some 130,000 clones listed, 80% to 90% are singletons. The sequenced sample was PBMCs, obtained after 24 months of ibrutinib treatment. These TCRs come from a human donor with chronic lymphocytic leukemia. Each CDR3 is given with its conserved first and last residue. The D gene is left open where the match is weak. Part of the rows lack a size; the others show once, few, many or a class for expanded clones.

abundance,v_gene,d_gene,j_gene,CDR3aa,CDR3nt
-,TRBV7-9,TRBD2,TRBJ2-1,CASTKGGGSDNEQFF,TGTGCCAGCACAAAAGGCGGGGGATCAGACAATGAGCAGTTCTTC
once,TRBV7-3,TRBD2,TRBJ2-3,CASSPGLVSDTQYF,TGTGCCAGCAGCCCGGGACTAGTCTCAGATACGCAGTATTTT
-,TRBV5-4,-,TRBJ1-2,CASTPNVPSSGYTF,TGTGCCAGCACCCCCAACGTTCCTTCCTCGGGCTACACCTTC
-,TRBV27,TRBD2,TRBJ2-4,CASSPPGGRGGLAKNIQYF,TGTGCCAGCAGTCCACCAGGTGGGCGCGGGGGGTTAGCCAAAAACATTCAGTACTTC
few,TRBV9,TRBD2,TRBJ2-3,CASRTSGSDTQYF,TGTGCCAGCCGGACTAGCGGGTCAGATACGCAGTATTTT
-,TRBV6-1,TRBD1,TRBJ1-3,CASSVPRTGMGNTIYF,TGTGCCAGCAGTGTCCCTCGGACAGGGATGGGAAACACCATATATTTT
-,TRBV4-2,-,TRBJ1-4,CASSQDNRAQSKLFF,TGTGCCAGCAGCCAAGATAACCGGGCTCAAAGTAAACTGTTTTTT
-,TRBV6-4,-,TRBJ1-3,CASSLPGDTIYF,TGTGCCAGCAGTCTCCCGGGTGACACCATATATTTT
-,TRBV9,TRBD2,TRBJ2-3,CASSVGTSTATDTQYF,TGTGCCAGCAGCGTGGGGACTAGCACAGCGACAGATACGCAGTATTTT
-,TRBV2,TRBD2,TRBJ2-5,CASRPSGGQETQYF,TGTGCCAGCAGACCTAGCGGGGGGCAAGAGACCCAGTACTTC
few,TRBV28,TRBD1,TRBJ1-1,CASSSVWDRRNTEAFF,TGTGCCAGCAGCAGCGTTTGGGACAGGAGGAACACTGAAGCTTTCTTT
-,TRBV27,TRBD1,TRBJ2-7,CASSGRGQGVYEQYF,TGTGCCAGCAGTGGCCGGGGACAGGGGGTCTACGAGCAGTACTTC
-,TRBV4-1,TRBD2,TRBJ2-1,CASSWGLAGVGEQFF,TGCGCCAGCAGCTGGGGACTAGCGGGAGTCGGTGAGCAGTTCTTC
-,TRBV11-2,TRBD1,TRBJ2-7,CASSLEEDRVYEQYF,TGTGCCAGCAGCTTAGAGGAAGACAGGGTCTACGAGCAGTACTTC
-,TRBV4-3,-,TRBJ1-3,CASSQAIGASGNTIYF,TGCGCCAGCAGCCAAGCGATTGGGGCCTCTGGAAACACCATATATTTT
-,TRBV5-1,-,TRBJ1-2,CASSFLTGGYGYTF,TGCGCCAGCAGCTTCCTTACAGGAGGCTATGGCTACACCTTC
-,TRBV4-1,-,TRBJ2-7,CASSQERRQAYEQYF,TGCGCCAGCAGCCAAGAACGGAGGCAGGCCTACGAGCAGTACTTC
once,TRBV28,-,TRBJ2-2,CASRQYSGELFF,TGTGCCAGCAGACAGTATTCCGGGGAGCTGTTTTTT
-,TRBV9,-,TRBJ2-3,CASSVASTYTDTQYF,TGTGCCAGCAGCGTAGCGTCTACTTACACAGATACGCAGTATTTT
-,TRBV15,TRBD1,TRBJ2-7,CATSSARVRGRPEQYF,TGTGCCACCAGCAGTGCCCGAGTCAGGGGGCGGCCCGAGCAGTACTTC
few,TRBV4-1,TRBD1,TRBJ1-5,CASSQAGARGPQPQHF,TGCGCCAGCAGCCAAGCGGGGGCCAGGGGGCCTCAGCCCCAGCATTTT
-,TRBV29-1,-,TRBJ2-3,CSALSGAEDTQYF,TGCAGCGCCCTCTCGGGGGCCGAAGATACGCAGTATTTT
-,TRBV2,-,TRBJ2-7,CASSEFYEQYF,TGTGCCAGCAGTGAATTTTACGAGCAGTACTTC
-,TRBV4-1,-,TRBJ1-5,CASSRQQDQPQHF,TGCGCCAGCAGCCGTCAACAGGATCAGCCCCAGCATTTT
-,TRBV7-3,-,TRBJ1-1,CASSQGEGTEAFF,TGTGCCAGCAGCCAAGGGGAAGGCACTGAAGCTTTCTTT
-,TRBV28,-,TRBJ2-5,CASNSGAVGETQYF,TGTGCCAGCAACTCCGGGGCGGTGGGAGAGACCCAGTACTTC
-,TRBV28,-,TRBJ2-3,CASSFSGRRTDTQYF,TGTGCCAGCAGTTTCAGCGGTAGAAGAACAGATACGCAGTATTTT
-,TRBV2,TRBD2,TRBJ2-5,CASRPWTSGVPIAETQYF,TGTGCCAGCCGACCATGGACTAGCGGGGTACCCATAGCAGAGACCCAGTACTTC
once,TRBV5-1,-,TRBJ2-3,CASRLFGVDTQYF,TGCGCCAGCAGGTTATTTGGGGTTGATACGCAGTATTTT
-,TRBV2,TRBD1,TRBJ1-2,CASSEAGQGASNYGYTF,TGTGCCAGCAGTGAAGCGGGACAGGGGGCATCTAACTATGGCTACACCTTC
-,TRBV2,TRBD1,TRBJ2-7,CATKRDREDEQYF,TGTGCCACCAAAAGGGACAGGGAAGACGAGCAGTACTTC
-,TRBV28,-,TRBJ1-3,CASSPSLLSGNTIYF,TGTGCCAGCAGTCCCAGTTTACTCTCTGGAAACACCATATATTTT
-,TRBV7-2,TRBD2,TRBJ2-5,CASSSGTGGETQYF,TGTGCCAGCAGCTCCGGGACGGGGGGGGAGACCCAGTACTTC
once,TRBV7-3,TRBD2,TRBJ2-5,CASSPGGSGRATQYF,TGTGCCAGCAGCCCAGGTGGTAGCGGGAGGGCCACCCAGTACTTC
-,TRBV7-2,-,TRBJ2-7,CASSPGGENYEQYF,TGTGCCAGCAGCCCCGGAGGGGAAAACTACGAGCAGTACTTC
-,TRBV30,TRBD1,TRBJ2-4,CAWNPGQVDIQYF,TGTGCCTGGAACCCGGGACAGGTTGACATTCAGTACTTC
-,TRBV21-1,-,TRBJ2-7,CARRRREGPLEQYF,TGTGCCAGACGGCGGCGGGAGGGCCCTTTGGAGCAGTACTTC
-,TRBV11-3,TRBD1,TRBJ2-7,CASSRRTGGTLDEQYF,TGTGCCAGCAGTCGCCGGACAGGGGGGACCTTAGACGAGCAGTACTTC
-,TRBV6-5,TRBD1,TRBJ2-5,CASSLRGETQYF,TGTGCCAGCAGCCTCAGGGGGGAGACCCAGTACTTC
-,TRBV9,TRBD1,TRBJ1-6,CASSVGPGQGGSPLHF,TGTGCCAGCAGCGTAGGTCCTGGGCAGGGGGGTTCACCCCTCCACTTT
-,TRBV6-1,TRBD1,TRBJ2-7,CASSAIHRGRSNEQYF,TGTGCCAGCAGTGCCATCCACAGGGGGAGGTCGAACGAGCAGTACTTC
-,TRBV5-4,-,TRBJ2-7,CASSWGDAPHEQYF,TGTGCCAGCAGCTGGGGGGACGCCCCCCACGAGCAGTACTTC
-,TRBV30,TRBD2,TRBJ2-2,CAWRILSGGGAGELFF,TGTGCCTGGAGAATACTCAGCGGGGGGGGCGCCGGGGAGCTGTTTTTT
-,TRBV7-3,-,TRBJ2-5,CASSLTAMGSGAQYF,TGTGCCAGCAGCTTAACCGCCATGGGATCGGGGGCCCAGTACTTC